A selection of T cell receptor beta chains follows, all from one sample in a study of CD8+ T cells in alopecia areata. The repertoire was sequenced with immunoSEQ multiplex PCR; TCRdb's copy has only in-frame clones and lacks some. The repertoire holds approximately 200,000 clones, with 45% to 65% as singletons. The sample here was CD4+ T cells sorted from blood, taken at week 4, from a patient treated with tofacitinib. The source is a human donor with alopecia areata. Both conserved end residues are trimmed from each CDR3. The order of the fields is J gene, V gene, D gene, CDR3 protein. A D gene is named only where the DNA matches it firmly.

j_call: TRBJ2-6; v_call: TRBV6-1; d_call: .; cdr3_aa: ATKILSPDGGKT
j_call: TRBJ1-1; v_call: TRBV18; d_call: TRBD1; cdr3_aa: ASSPNRGGVNTEAF
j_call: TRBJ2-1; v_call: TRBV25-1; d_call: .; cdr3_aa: ASSETRQLYNEQF
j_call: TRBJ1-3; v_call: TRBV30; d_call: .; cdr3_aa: AWSGVSTIY
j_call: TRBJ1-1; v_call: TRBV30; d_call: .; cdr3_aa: AWSVSGVRTEAF
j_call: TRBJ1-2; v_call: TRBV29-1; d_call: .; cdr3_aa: SVEEGNYGYT
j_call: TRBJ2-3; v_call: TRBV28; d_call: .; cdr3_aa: ASSISGLPDDTQY
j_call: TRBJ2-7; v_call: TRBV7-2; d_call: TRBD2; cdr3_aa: ASSLSGGAYEQY
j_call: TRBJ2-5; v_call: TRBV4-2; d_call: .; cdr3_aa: ASSQEGGGQETQY
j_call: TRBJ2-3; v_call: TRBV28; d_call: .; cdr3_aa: ASIPGADGGAGDTQY
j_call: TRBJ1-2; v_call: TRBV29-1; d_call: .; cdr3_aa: SVPRAADYGYT
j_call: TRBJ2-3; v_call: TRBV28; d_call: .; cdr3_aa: ASSRATRTDTQY
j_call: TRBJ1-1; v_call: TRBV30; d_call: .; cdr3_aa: AWSVRLGQGAF
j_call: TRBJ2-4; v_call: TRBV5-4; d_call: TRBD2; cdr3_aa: ASSPPGTSVPPEY
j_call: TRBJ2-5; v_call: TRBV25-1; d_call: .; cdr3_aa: ASSDVGWGRETQY
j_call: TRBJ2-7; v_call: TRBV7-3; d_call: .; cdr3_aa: ASSLFGGPTYEQY
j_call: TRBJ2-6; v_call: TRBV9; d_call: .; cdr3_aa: ASSPNRETGANVLT
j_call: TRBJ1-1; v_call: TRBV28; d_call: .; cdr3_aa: ASNGEGRTEAF
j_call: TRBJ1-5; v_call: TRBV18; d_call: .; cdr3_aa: ASSPEGGIQH
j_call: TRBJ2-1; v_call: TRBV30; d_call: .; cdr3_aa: AWSVGKSYNEQF
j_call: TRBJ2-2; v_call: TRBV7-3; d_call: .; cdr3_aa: ASSYLAGELF
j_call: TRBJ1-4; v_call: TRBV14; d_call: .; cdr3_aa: ASSQLQATNEKLF
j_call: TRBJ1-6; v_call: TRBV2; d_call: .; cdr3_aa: ASYRARRNSPLH
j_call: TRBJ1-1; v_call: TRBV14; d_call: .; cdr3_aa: ASSQYKGHMNTEAF
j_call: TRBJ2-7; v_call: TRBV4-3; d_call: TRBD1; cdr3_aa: ASSQGGQGTYEQY
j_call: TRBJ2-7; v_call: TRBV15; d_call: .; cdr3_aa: ATSRDPGAYEQY
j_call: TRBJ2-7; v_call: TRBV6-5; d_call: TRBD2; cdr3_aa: ASSNGAGGYEQY
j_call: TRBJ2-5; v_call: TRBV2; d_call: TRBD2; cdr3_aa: ASSGASGRAQTQRETQY
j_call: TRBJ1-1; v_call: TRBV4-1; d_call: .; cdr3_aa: ASSQEGGRNTEAF
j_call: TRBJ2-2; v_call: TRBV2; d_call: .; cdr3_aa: AGRRESNTGELF
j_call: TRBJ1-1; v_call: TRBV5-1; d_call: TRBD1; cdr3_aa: ASSTNRGPLNTEAF
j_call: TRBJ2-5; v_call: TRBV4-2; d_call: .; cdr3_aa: ASSTQGGFTDETQY
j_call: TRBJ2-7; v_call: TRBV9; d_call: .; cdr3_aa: ASSVDSKDGEQY
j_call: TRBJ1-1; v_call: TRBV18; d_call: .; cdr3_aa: ASSHQARNTEAF
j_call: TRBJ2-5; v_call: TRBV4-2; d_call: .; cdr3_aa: ASSQERSWAGVQY